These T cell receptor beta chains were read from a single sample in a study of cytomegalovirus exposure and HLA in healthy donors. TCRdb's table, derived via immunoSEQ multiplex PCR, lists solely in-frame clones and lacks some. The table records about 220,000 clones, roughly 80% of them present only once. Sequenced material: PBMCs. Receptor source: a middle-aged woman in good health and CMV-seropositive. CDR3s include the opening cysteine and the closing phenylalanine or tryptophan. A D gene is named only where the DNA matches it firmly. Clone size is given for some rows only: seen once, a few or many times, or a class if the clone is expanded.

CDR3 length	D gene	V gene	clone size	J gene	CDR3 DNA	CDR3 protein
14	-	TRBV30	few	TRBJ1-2	TGTGCCTGGAGTGTACCGGGGGAGTGGTATGGCTACACCTTC	CAWSVPGEWYGYTF
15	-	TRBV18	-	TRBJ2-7	TGTGCCAGCTCACCAGTTAGCAGGGCCAACTACGAGCAGTACTTC	CASSPVSRANYEQYF
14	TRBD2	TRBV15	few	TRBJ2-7	TGTGCCACCAGCAACCTAGCGGGAGCCCGCGAGCAGTACTTC	CATSNLAGAREQYF
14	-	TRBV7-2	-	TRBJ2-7	TGTGCCAGCAGCTTAGAGCCACAGGGCTACGAGCAGTACTTC	CASSLEPQGYEQYF
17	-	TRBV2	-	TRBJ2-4	TGTGCCAGCAGTGAATCCCCAGAGGCAATAGCCAAAAACATTCAGTACTTC	CASSESPEAIAKNIQYF
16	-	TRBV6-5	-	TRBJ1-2	TGTGCCAGCAGTTACTCTTTGACAGGTGGCAACTATGGCTACACCTTC	CASSYSLTGGNYGYTF
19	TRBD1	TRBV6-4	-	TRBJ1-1	TGTGCCAGCACCTCACGCCGCCGGGACAGGGTACGGGCCAACACTGAAGCTTTCTTT	CASTSRRRDRVRANTEAFF
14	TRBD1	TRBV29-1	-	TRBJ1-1	TGCAGCGTTGTTCGAACAGGGGCTGGGACTGAAGCTTTCTTT	CSVVRTGAGTEAFF
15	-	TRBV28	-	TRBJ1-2	TGTGCCAGCAGTTACCCACAGGGTATCGACTATGGCTACACCTTC	CASSYPQGIDYGYTF
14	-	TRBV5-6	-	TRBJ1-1	TGTGCCAGCAGGGGACGGGGGTCGAACACTGAAGCTTTCTTT	CASRGRGSNTEAFF
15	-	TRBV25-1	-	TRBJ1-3	TGTGCCAGCAGTGAACAGGGGCGCTCTGGAAACACCATATATTTT	CASSEQGRSGNTIYF
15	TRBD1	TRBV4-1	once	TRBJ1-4	TGCGCCAGCAGCCTTTCCGGGACAGGGGCTGAAAAACTGTTTTTT	CASSLSGTGAEKLFF
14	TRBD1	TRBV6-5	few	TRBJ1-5	TGTGCCAGCAGTTACGGACAGGGAGATCAGCCCCAGCATTTT	CASSYGQGDQPQHF
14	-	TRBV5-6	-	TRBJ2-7	TGTGCCAGCAGCCAGGGGCGTAGCTCCTACGAGCAGTACTTC	CASSQGRSSYEQYF
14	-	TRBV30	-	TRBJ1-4	TGTGCCTGGAGTGTATTAGATAGGGGGGAAAAACTGTTTTTT	CAWSVLDRGEKLFF
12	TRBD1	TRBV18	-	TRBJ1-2	TGTGCCAGCTCACCAAGGGGGCTCGGCTACACCTTC	CASSPRGLGYTF
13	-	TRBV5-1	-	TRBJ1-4	TGCGCCAGCAGGAGAGGGGAGGGAGAAAAACTGTTTTTT	CASRRGEGEKLFF
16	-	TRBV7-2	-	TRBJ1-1	TGTGCCAGCAGCTCCCTAGGCGGGGGGAGTGGTGGTGAAGCTTTCTTT	CASSSLGGGSGGEAFF
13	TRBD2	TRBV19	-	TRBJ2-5	TGTGCCAGCGGGGGGGGAGGGCCGGAGACCCAGTACTTC	CASGGGGPETQYF
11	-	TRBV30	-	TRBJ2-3	TGTGCCTGGAGAGGAGTAGATACGCAGTATTTT	CAWRGVDTQYF
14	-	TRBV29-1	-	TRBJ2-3	TGCAGCGTTGAAGGTGGCGGAGCCACAGATACGCAGTATTTT	CSVEGGGATDTQYF
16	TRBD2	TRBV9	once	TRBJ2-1	TGTGCCAGCAGCGTAGTCGGGCGGGGGTTCTACAATGAGCAGTTCTTC	CASSVVGRGFYNEQFF
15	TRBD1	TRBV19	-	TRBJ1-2	TGTGCCAGTAGAGGGTTGGACAGGGAGTCACATGGCTACACCTTC	CASRGLDRESHGYTF
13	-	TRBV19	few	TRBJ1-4	TGTGCCAGTAGTATCGATAGAACCGAAAAACTGTTTTTT	CASSIDRTEKLFF
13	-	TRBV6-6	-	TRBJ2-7	TGTGCCAGCAGTACGACAGGTCCCTACGAGCAGTACTTC	CASSTTGPYEQYF
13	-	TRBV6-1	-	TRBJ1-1	TGTGCCAGCAGTGAAGTGGCAGGGGTTGAAGCTTTCTTT	CASSEVAGVEAFF
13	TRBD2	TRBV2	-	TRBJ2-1	TGTGCCAGCGGGGGGGATCTAAGCAATGAGCAGTTCTTC	CASGGDLSNEQFF
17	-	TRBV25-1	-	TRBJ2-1	TGTGCCAGCAGTGAATATGGCGGGGAAAGCTCCTACAATGAGCAGTTCTTC	CASSEYGGESSYNEQFF
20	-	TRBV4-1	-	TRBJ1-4	TGCGCCAGCAGCCAAGGGAGGGGCTCGGGAAGGGGTCTCGGGAATGAAAAACTGTTTTTT	CASSQGRGSGRGLGNEKLFF
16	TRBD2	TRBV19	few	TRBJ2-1	TGTGCCAGTAGTCCTCCGGGACTAGCGGGAGAAGGCGAGCAGTTCTTC	CASSPPGLAGEGEQFF
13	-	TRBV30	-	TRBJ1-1	TGTGCGTTTCAAAGAGGACAGAACACTGAAGCTTTCTTT	CAFQRGQNTEAFF
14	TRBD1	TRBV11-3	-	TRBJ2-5	TGTGCCAGCAGCTTAGAGACAGGGCGGGAGACCCAGTACTTC	CASSLETGRETQYF
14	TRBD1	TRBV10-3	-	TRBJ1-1	TGTGCCATCAGCGTAGGGACAGGGCCAACTGAAGCTTTCTTT	CAISVGTGPTEAFF
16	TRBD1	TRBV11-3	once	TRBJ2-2	TGTGCCAGCAGCTTATCCCCGGGACAGATCACCGGGGAGCTGTTTTTT	CASSLSPGQITGELFF
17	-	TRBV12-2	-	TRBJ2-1	TGTGCAAGTCGCTTCACGGGGGGACTAGCGGCAAGAGGTGAGCAGTTCTTC	CASRFTGGLAARGEQFF
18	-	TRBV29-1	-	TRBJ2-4	TGCAGCGTTCCCGGACAGAAAATTCTCCTAACGGCCAAAAACATTCAGTACTTC	CSVPGQKILLTAKNIQYF
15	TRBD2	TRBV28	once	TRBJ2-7	TGTGCCAGCAGGGTGACTAGCGGGAGGTCCTACGAGCAGTACTTC	CASRVTSGRSYEQYF
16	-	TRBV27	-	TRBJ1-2	TGTGCCAGCAGTTTATCGGGCGGGGTACCTAACTATGGCTACACCTTC	CASSLSGGVPNYGYTF
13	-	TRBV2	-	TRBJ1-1	TGTGCCAGCAGTGAATCGTGGAACACTGAAGCTTTCTTT	CASSESWNTEAFF
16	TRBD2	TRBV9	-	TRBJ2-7	TGTGCCAGCAGCGTAGATCAACTAGCGGAAGGGGACGAGCAGTACTTC	CASSVDQLAEGDEQYF
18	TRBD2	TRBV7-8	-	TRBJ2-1	TGTGCCAGCAGCTTAGTATTGAGGGGCGGGGGGGACCACAATGAGCAGTTCTTC	CASSLVLRGGGDHNEQFF
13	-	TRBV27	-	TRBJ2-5	TGTGCCAGCAGTTTCGGTACTCAAGAGACCCAGTACTTC	CASSFGTQETQYF
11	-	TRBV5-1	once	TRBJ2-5	TGCGCCAGCAAAGGGGAAGAGACCCAGTACTTC	CASKGEETQYF
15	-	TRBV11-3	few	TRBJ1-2	TGTGCCAGCAGCGTGGACGCCCGGGGTGGCTATGGCTACACCTTC	CASSVDARGGYGYTF
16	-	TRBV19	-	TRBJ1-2	TGTGCCAGCATAAATTCGGGTCGAAACAGGGTTGGTGGCTACACCTTC	CASINSGRNRVGGYTF